What follows is one T cell receptor beta chain and its context. What it binds is not known. Use of 60 Vbeta and 13 Jbeta primers characterized the PCR. Only in-frame clones appear in the TCRdb table, and some are missing; sequencing was by immunoSEQ multiplex PCR. The sample gives some 97,000 clones, around 80% of which show up once; 13% to 15% is in the top ten. The data originate from a study of cytomegalovirus exposure and HLA in healthy donors. About the research overall: An earlier analysis identified under 130 million unique TCR beta sequences in about 190 million T cells. Study-wide results and caveats: In a later analysis, HLA-C alleles had the fewest associated TCRs, DRB1 alleles the most. No immune exposure information besides CMV serostatus was available.

Sequencing was carried out using PBMCs. The source of this sequence is a male donor in good health and CMV-seropositive.

CDR3 in DNA: TGTGCCAGCAGCGTATCACAATATGGCTACACCTTC. Amino acids: CASSVSQYGYTF. This chain joins TRBV9 and TRBJ1-2, with D unclear. Trimming stripped 1 base from V and 5 bases from J, with 6 bases between. The CDR3 spans 12 residues. The germline V gene encodes CDR1 SGDLS and CDR2 YYNGEE.